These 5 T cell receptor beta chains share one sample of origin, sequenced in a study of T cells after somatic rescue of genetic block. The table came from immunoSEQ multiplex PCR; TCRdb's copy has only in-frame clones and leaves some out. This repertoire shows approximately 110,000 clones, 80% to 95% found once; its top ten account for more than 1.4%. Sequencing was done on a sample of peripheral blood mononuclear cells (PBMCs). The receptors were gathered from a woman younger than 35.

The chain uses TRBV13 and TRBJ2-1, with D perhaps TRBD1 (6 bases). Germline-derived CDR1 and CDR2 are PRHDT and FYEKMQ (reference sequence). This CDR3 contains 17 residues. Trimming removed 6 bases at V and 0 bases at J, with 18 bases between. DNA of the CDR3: TGTGCCAGCAGAAGAATGGGGGCTCCAAGCTCCTACAATGAGCAGTTCTTC. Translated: CASRRMGAPSSYNEQFF. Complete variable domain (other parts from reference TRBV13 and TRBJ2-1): AAGVIQSPRHLIKEKRETATLKCYPIPRHDTVYWYQQGPGQDPQFLISFYEKMQSDKGSIPDRFSAQQFSDYHSELNMSSLELGDSALYFCASRRMGAPSSYNEQFFGPGTRLTVL.

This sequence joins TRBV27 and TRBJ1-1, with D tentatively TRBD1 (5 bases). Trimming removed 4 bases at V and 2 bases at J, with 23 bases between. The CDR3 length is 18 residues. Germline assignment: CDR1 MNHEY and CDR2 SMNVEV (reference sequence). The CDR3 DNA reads TGTGCCAGCAGTTATACCCCCCCCGGGGCAAAGGTAAACACTGAAGCTTTCTTT. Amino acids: CASSYTPPGAKVNTEAFF.

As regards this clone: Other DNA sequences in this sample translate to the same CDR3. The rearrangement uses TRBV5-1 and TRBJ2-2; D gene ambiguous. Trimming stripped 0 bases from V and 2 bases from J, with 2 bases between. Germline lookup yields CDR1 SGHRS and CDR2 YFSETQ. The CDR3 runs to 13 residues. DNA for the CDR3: TGCGCCAGCAGCTTGGGAAACACCGGGGAGCTGTTTTTT. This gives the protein CASSLGNTGELFF.

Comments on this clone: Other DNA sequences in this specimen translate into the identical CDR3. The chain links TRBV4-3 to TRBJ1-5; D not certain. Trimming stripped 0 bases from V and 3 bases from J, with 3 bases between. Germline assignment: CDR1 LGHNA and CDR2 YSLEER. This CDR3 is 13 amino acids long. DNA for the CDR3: TGCGCCAGCAGCCAAGAATACAATCAGCCCCAGCATTTT. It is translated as CASSQEYNQPQHF.

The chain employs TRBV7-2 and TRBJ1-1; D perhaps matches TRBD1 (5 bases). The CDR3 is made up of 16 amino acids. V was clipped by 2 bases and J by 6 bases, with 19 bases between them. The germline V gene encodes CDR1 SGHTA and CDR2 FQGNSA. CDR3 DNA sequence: TGTGCCAGCAGCTTATTAGTGGGGACGGGTTATCCTGAAGCTTTCTTT. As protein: CASSLLVGTGYPEAFF.